The 18 T cell receptor beta chains reported below all come from one sample, sequenced in a study of blood T cell repertoires in COVID-19. Generated by immunoSEQ multiplex PCR, the TCRdb table keeps only in-frame clones and is missing some. The sample lists around 100,000 clones, about 77% occurring once. Sample: peripheral blood. All receptors come from a woman in her 70s with acute or convalescent COVID-19.

The V call is TRBV30, the J call TRBJ1-3, with unresolved D. The V and J ends lost 1 base and 15 bases respectively, with 13 bases between them. The length of the CDR3 is 11 residues. Germline V gives CDR1 GTSNPN, CDR2 SVGIG (reference sequence). In DNA form, the CDR3 reads TGTGCCTGGAGTGACGGGATGGGTCCATATTTT. This encodes CAWSDGMGPYF.

V usage is TRBV5-1 and J usage is TRBJ1-4; D gene unclear. The CDR3 length is 15 residues. CDR1 is SGHRS, CDR2 YFSETQ, per germline. Trimming cost V 3 bases and J 4 bases, with 13 bases left between them. CDR3 nucleotide sequence: TGCGCCAGCAGCTCGGCCCACAGCATTAATGAAAAACTGTTTTTT. This gives the protein CASSSAHSINEKLFF.

The chain uses TRBV7-2 and TRBJ1-6; D remains unclear. CDR1 and CDR2 from the germline V gene are SGHTA and FQGNSA. The CDR3 has 15 amino acids. The germline V and J ends were trimmed by 1 base and 13 bases, with 17 bases remaining between them. The CDR3 DNA reads as TGTGCCAGCAGCTTAGAGCTGGGGAGAGGTTCTCCCCTCCACTTT. This gives the protein CASSLELGRGSPLHF.

A remark on this clone: Different DNA sequences within this sample yield the same CDR3. This chain joins TRBV6-1 and TRBJ2-3; D not certain. The V end lost 2 bases, the J end lost 1 base, and 4 bases lay between the germline ends. The length of the CDR3 is 13 residues. The germline V gene encodes CDR1 MNHNS and CDR2 SASEGT. The CDR3 nucleotides read TGTGCCAGCAGTGAACAGGGCACAGATACGCAGTATTTT. It codes for CASSEQGTDTQYF.

This clone appeared once. The chain couples TRBV5-1 to TRBJ2-4; 10 nucleotides align to TRBD2. With V trimmed by 4 bases and J by 8 bases, 18 bases remained unmatched. CDR1 and CDR2 (germline): SGHRS, YFSETQ. This CDR3 spans 18 amino acids. The CDR3 coding sequence is TGCGCCAGCAGCCCCCTCACGAGCGGGGGGGCCGGTGGGCACATTCAGTACTTC. Encoded protein: CASSPLTSGGAGGHIQYF.

The rearrangement uses TRBV5-1 and TRBJ2-3, with 8 bases aligning to TRBD2. The CDR3 runs 15 residues. V was clipped by 2 bases and J by 5 bases; unmatched bases: 7. Per the germline V gene, CDR1 is SGHRS and CDR2 is YFSETQ. The CDR3 loop is CASSLGRGALDTQYF. In DNA form, the CDR3 reads TGCGCCAGCAGCTTAGGGCGGGGGGCTCTAGATACGCAGTATTTT.

V usage is TRBV7-7 and J usage is TRBJ2-7; no reliable D call. The CDR3 is 11 residues long. Between the trimmed V and J ends, which lost 11 bases and 6 bases, there was a span of 14 bases. The germline V gene has CDR1 SSHAT and CDR2 FNYEAQ (reference sequence). For the CDR3, the DNA is TGTGCCGGCCCTCCCTCGGGCGAGCAGTACTTC. This codes for CAGPPSGEQYF.

This sequence joins TRBV28 and TRBJ1-1, with TRBD1 identical over 11 bases. CDR1 MDHEN and CDR2 SYDVKM come from the germline V gene. CDR3 length: 13 residues. V was pared by 8 bases and J by 13 bases, with 12 bases of the junction left unmatched. CDR3 sequence: CASQVDRGRQVFF. CDR3 in DNA: TGTGCCAGCCAAGTGGACAGGGGGCGACAGGTTTTCTTT.

The chain recombines TRBV4-1 with TRBJ1-4; D remains unclear. Trimming left V 5 bases short and J 8 bases short, with 12 bases between. Germline CDR1 reads MGHRA; CDR2 reads YSYEKL. The CDR3 is 13 residues long. CDR3 amino acids: CASSSWRNEKLFF. The CDR3 nucleotides read TGCGCCAGCAGCTCTTGGCGGAACGAAAAACTGTTTTTT.

The rearrangement links TRBV6-5 to TRBJ1-1; TRBD1 is a possible D gene (5 bases). Germline CDR1 and CDR2: MNHEY and SVGAGI. Trimming removed 4 bases from V and 3 bases from J, with 9 bases in between. The CDR3 has 13 amino acids. The CDR3 sequence is CASSFDRYTEAFF. The CDR3 coding sequence is TGTGCCAGCAGTTTTGACAGATACACTGAAGCTTTCTTT.

The V call is TRBV10-1, the J call TRBJ2-1, with 15 bases lining up with TRBD2. CDR1 WNHNN and CDR2 SYGVQD come from the germline V gene (reference sequence). The CDR3 runs 18 residues. Unmatched junction bases numbered 9, after V lost 3 bases and J lost 6 bases. The CDR3 bases are TGCGCCAGCAGTGAATCGGCGGGACTAGCGGGGGGACTCAATGAGCAGTTCTTC. As protein: CASSESAGLAGGLNEQFF.

The chain uses TRBV3-1 (or the pseudogene TRBV3-2) and TRBJ1-4; D perhaps matches TRBD1 (5 bases). Germline V gene data show CDR1 as LGHDT and CDR2 as YNNKEL (reference sequence). The V and J ends lost 0 bases and 0 bases respectively, with 11 bases between them. The CDR3 is 17 residues long. CDR3: CASSQEAGLATNEKLFF. CDR3 sequence (DNA): TGTGCCAGCAGCCAAGAAGCAGGGTTAGCAACTAATGAAAAACTGTTTTTT.

The chain couples TRBV5-1 to TRBJ2-2; TRBD1 aligns across 8 bases. This CDR3 is built from 14 residues. The V gene's germline CDR1 is SGHRS and CDR2 YFSETQ. The V gene end was trimmed by 2 bases and the J gene end by 3 bases; junction bases not matched to a gene: 0. CDR3 region: CASSLQGDTGELFF. CDR3 nucleotides: TGCGCCAGCAGCTTACAGGGGGACACCGGGGAGCTGTTTTTT. Full variable domain (missing parts from reference TRBV5-1 and TRBJ2-2): KAGVTQTPRYLIKTRGQQVTLSCSPISGHRSVSWYQQTPGQGLQFLFEYFSETQRNKGNFPGRFSGRQFSNSRSEMNVSTLELGDSALYLCASSLQGDTGELFFGEGSRLTVL.

The V and J genes are TRBV5-1 and TRBJ2-2; D is unclear. Germline CDR1 reads SGHRS; CDR2 reads YFSETQ. V lost 1 base to trimming and J lost 6 bases, with 13 bases between them. There are 15 residues in the CDR3. CDR3 sequence: CASSLSQPSSGELFF. CDR3 in DNA: TGCGCCAGCAGCTTGTCACAGCCCTCCTCCGGGGAGCTGTTTTTT.

The CDR3 region has the DNA TGCGCCAGCAGCCAAGCCGGGGGGACAGGGGGTCGCACCGGGGAGCTGTTTTTT. Protein sequence: CASSQAGGTGGRTGELFF. The V call is TRBV4-3, the J call TRBJ2-2, with TRBD1 matching 11 bases. V shed 1 base and J 4 bases; nucleotides not matched to a gene: 8. Germline V CDR1 and CDR2: LGHNA, YSLEER. This CDR3 is 18 amino acids long.

V gene TRBV7-2 combines with J gene TRBJ1-4, with 9 bases lining up with TRBD1. After removal of 6 bases from V and 8 bases from J, the junction contained 19 bases not matched to a gene. The CDR3 sequence is 18 residues long. The germline gives CDR1 SGHTA, CDR2 FQGNSA. The CDR3 DNA sequence: TGTGCCAGCAGTTTTAGGGGGTGGACAGGGGCTGATAGGGAAAAACTGTTTTTT. Protein sequence: CASSFRGWTGADREKLFF. Using reference TRBV7-2 and TRBJ1-4 for the parts outside the CDR3, the full variable domain is GAGVSQSPSNKVTEKGKDVELRCDPISGHTALYWYRQSLGQGLEFLIYFQGNSAPDKSGLPSDRFSAERTGGSVSTLTIQRTQQEDSAVYLCASSFRGWTGADREKLFFGSGTQLSVL.

The chain employs TRBV27 and TRBJ2-5; TRBD1 agrees at 10 bases. CDR1 MNHEY and CDR2 SMNVEV come from the germline V gene (reference sequence). There are 15 residues in the CDR3. V lost 5 bases, J lost 3 bases, and 6 bases stayed unmatched. The CDR3 protein is CASSRDRGREETQYF. The DNA of the CDR3 is TGTGCCAGCAGTAGGGACAGGGGCCGTGAAGAGACCCAGTACTTC.

The J gene is TRBJ1-4, the V gene TRBV18, with TRBD1 identical over 8 bases. V trimming: 4 bases; J trimming: 8 bases; junction bases outside the gene matches: 6. Looked up from germline, CDR1 is KGHSH and CDR2 is LQKENI. CDR3 length: 14 residues. CDR3 nucleotides: TGTGCCAGCTCACGGACAGGGCAGGAGGAAAAACTGTTTTTT. It specifies CASSRTGQEEKLFF.